These 24 T cell receptor beta chains were sequenced from one sample in a study of control samples from healthy donors and cancer patients. Assay: immunoSEQ multiplex PCR; the TCRdb copy retains only in-frame clones and omits some. The data contain 150,000 or so clones, 80% to 95% of them singletons. Sequences were obtained from blood. Source of these receptors: a man aged 18 to 30 in good health.

The chain has TRBV7-3 and TRBJ2-1; D is possibly TRBD2 (6 bases). The germline gives CDR1 SGHTA, CDR2 FQGTGA. V was pared by 2 bases and J by 6 bases, with 14 bases between. CDR3 length: 15 amino acids. The CDR3 region has the DNA TGTGCCAGCAGCTTACTGGGAGGTGGTACCAATGAGCAGTTCTTC. Its protein is CASSLLGGGTNEQFF.

Only one count was recorded for this clone. CDR3 bases: TGTGCCAGCCCAATCCTCACGTGCCCGGGGGACACCGGGGAGCTGTTTTTT. Its protein product is CASPILTCPGDTGELFF. This rearrangement joins TRBV21-1 to TRBJ2-2; the table's D call of TRBD2 was not tested on the DNA. TRBV21-1 is reported as a pseudogene. The CDR3 has 17 residues.

The genes are TRBV11-2 and TRBJ2-7; 7 bases fit TRBD2. Looked up from germline, CDR1 is SGHAT and CDR2 is FQNNGV. J lost 2 bases, V lost 1 base, and 5 bases had no gene match. The CDR3 loop spans 15 amino acids. The CDR3 DNA is TGTGCCAGCAGCTTAGGGACTAGAAATACCTACGAGCAGTACTTC. Its protein is CASSLGTRNTYEQYF.

The V and J genes are TRBV19 and TRBJ2-1, with a tentative D call TRBD1 (6 bases). V dropped 5 bases and J dropped 0 bases, with 11 bases sitting between them. The CDR3 has 15 amino acids. Germline CDR1 LNHDA, CDR2 SQIVND (reference sequence). The CDR3 loop is CASSQQGHSYNEQFF. As DNA, the CDR3 is TGTGCCAGTAGTCAACAGGGACACTCCTACAATGAGCAGTTCTTC.

The chain couples TRBV6-5 to TRBJ2-2; unclear D gene. Germline CDR1 and CDR2: MNHEY and SVGAGI. Trimming removed 0 bases at V and 6 bases at J, with 8 bases between. This CDR3 region has 14 residues. The CDR3 protein is CASSYSTWAGELFF. Here the CDR3 DNA reads TGTGCCAGCAGTTACTCGACGTGGGCCGGGGAGCTGTTTTTT.

The rearrangement joins TRBV10-3 to TRBJ2-1, with 7 bases identical to TRBD1. After removal of 8 bases from V and 4 bases from J, the junction contained 2 bases not matched to a gene. The CDR3 covers 12 residues. Germline V gene sequence: CDR1 ENHRY, CDR2 SYGVKD. The CDR3 loop reads CAIRDRYNEQFF. The CDR3 DNA is TGTGCCATCCGGGACAGATACAATGAGCAGTTCTTC.

The rearrangement uses TRBV3-1 (or the pseudogene TRBV3-2) and TRBJ2-5; tentatively, D is TRBD2 (5 bases). Germline values: CDR1 LGHDT, CDR2 YNNKEL (reference sequence). Trimming took off 2 bases at V and 3 bases at J, with 13 bases between the two ends. This CDR3 contains 15 residues. CDR3 nucleotide sequence: TGTGCCAGCAGCCAACCGCTGGGAGTTAAAGAGACCCAGTACTTC. As protein: CASSQPLGVKETQYF.

V usage is TRBV7-9 and J usage is TRBJ2-7; TRBD1 matches 10 bases. Germline V gene lookup returns CDR1 SEHNR and CDR2 FQNEAQ (reference sequence). The CDR3 spans 15 residues. J gave up 6 bases and V 4 bases, and 9 bases lay outside the gene matches. Here the CDR3 DNA reads TGTGCCAGCAGCTGGGACGCGGGACAGGGGAGCGAGCAGTACTTC. Translation: CASSWDAGQGSEQYF.

The V and J genes are TRBV18 and TRBJ2-6; a possible D gene is TRBD1 (5 bases). CDR1 KGHSH and CDR2 LQKENI come from the germline V gene. The CDR3 sequence is 18 residues long. Trimming shortened V by 1 base and J by 0 bases, and 13 bases separated the two germline ends. CDR3 residues: CASSPLQGLLSGANVLTF. CDR3 coding DNA: TGTGCCAGCTCACCACTTCAGGGCCTTCTCTCTGGGGCCAACGTCCTGACTTTC.

The J gene is TRBJ2-6, the V gene TRBV19; 8 bases align to TRBD1. This CDR3 is built from 16 residues. The V gene end was trimmed by 7 bases and the J gene end by 2 bases; junction bases not matched to a gene: 7. CDR1 is LNHDA and CDR2 is SQIVND in the germline V gene (reference sequence). CDR3 coding DNA: TGTGCCAGTATCCCGACAGGGGCCCCTGGGGCCAACGTCCTGACTTTC. Its protein is CASIPTGAPGANVLTF.

The chain uses TRBV11-3 and TRBJ2-3, with D uncertain. V lost 1 base to trimming and J lost 0 bases, with 5 bases between them. This CDR3 contains 14 residues. CDR1 SGHNT and CDR2 YENEEA come from the germline V gene. CDR3 sequence reads: CASSLAGSTDTQYF. In DNA form, the CDR3 reads TGTGCCAGCAGCTTAGCCGGGAGCACAGATACGCAGTATTTT.

V and J are TRBV19 and TRBJ2-3, with D tentatively TRBD2 (6 bases). CDR1 and CDR2 (germline): LNHDA, SQIVND (reference sequence). V lost 4 bases and J lost 5, with 7 bases in between. The CDR3 is made up of 12 amino acids. CDR3 region: CASSKGGDTQYF. DNA for the CDR3: TGTGCCAGTAGTAAGGGAGGAGATACGCAGTATTTT.

This chain connects TRBV28 to TRBJ1-3, with 10 bases identical to TRBD1. V was pared by 6 bases and J by 0 bases, with 8 bases of the junction left unmatched. Germline CDR1 and CDR2: MDHEN and SYDVKM. This CDR3 comprises 17 residues. CDR3 sequence reads: CASRGGTGAISGNTIYF. CDR3 bases: TGTGCCAGCAGGGGAGGGACAGGGGCCATCTCTGGAAACACCATATATTTT.

The chain combines TRBV6-5 with TRBJ2-5, with a weak D call TRBD2 (7 bases). The CDR3 runs 15 residues. CDR1 and CDR2 (germline): MNHEY, SVGAGI. V shed 5 bases and J shed 3 bases, with 16 bases lying between them. The CDR3 nucleotides read TGTGCCAGCAGTACACAGGGTCGGGGGGAAGAGACCCAGTACTTC. It codes for CASSTQGRGEETQYF.

V is TRBV4-1 and J is TRBJ1-1, with a tentative D call TRBD1 (6 bases). The CDR3 totals 16 residues. V lost 1 base and J lost 8, with 20 bases in between. Germline CDR1 and CDR2: MGHRA and YSYEKL. CDR3 nucleotides: TGCGCCAGCAGCCAAGTTTGGGGGGCTGCTACCCCCGAAGCTTTCTTT. This translates into CASSQVWGAATPEAFF.

This clone is a singleton in its sample. The chain has TRBV11-2 and TRBJ2-7; D is undetermined. There are 16 residues in the CDR3. V was pared by 5 bases and J by 9 bases, with 26 bases between. The germline gives CDR1 SGHAT, CDR2 FQNNGV. DNA of the CDR3: TGTGCCAGCAGCCTCGGCGGAGATCCTCTACTACGAGCGCAGTACTTC. Amino acids: CASSLGGDPLLRAQYF.

The gene calls are TRBV4-1 and TRBJ2-3; 7 nucleotides line up with TRBD2. Trimming at V came to 1 base and at J to 2 bases, leaving 9 bases not matched to a gene. The CDR3 is made up of 17 amino acids. Germline CDR1 and CDR2: MGHRA and YSYEKL. The CDR3 region is CASSQGRLAVDTDTQYF. CDR3 DNA sequence: TGCGCCAGCAGCCAAGGAAGGCTAGCGGTGGACACAGATACGCAGTATTTT.

V usage is TRBV28 and J usage is TRBJ1-4; D is perhaps TRBD1 (6 bases). This CDR3 is 14 amino acids long. Germline CDR1 reads MDHEN; CDR2 reads SYDVKM. V gave up 6 bases and J gave up 7 bases, with 15 bases separating them. The chain's CDR3 is CASRVGRGGEKLFF. CDR3 nucleotide sequence: TGTGCCAGCAGGGTCGGCAGGGGTGGTGAAAAACTGTTTTTT. The entire variable domain, with the rest obtained from reference TRBV28 and TRBJ1-4, is as follows: DVKVTQSSRYLVKRTGEKVFLECVQDMDHENMFWYRQDPGLGLRLIYFSYDVKMKEKGDIPEGYSVSREKKERFSLILESASTNQTSMYLCASRVGRGGEKLFFGSGTQLSVL.

V and J are TRBV27 and TRBJ2-2, with D unresolved. Between the trimmed V and J ends, which lost 1 base and 4 bases, there was a span of 10 bases. The V gene's germline CDR1 is MNHEY and CDR2 SMNVEV (reference sequence). This CDR3 contains 15 residues. The CDR3 loop is CASSLWPSLTGELFF. DNA of the CDR3: TGTGCCAGCAGTTTATGGCCGTCACTCACCGGGGAGCTGTTTTTT.

The J gene is TRBJ2-6, the V gene TRBV19, with 7 bases aligning to TRBD2. With V trimmed by 6 bases and J by 0 bases, 8 bases remained unmatched. This CDR3 contains 17 residues. The germline V gene encodes CDR1 LNHDA and CDR2 SQIVND (reference sequence). The CDR3 spells CASRYNRGVSGANVLTF. The CDR3 DNA is TGTGCCAGTAGATACAACCGGGGGGTCTCTGGGGCCAACGTCCTGACTTTC.

The chain joins TRBV18 to TRBJ1-5, with D perhaps matching TRBD1 (5 bases). The germline V and J ends were trimmed by 6 bases and 4 bases, with 40 bases remaining between them. Germline-derived CDR1 and CDR2 are KGHSH and LQKENI. This CDR3 is 23 amino acids long. The CDR3: CASSSVGLKAASPYHGGNQPQHF. The CDR3 nucleotides are TGTGCCAGCTCCTCAGTGGGTTTAAAGGCGGCAAGCCCCTATCATGGGGGGAATCAGCCCCAGCATTTT.

V is TRBV28 and J is TRBJ1-1, with D tentatively TRBD1 (6 bases). The CDR3 consists of 15 residues. The V end was cut by 11 bases, the J end by 1 base, with 20 bases between. Germline lookup yields CDR1 MDHEN and CDR2 SYDVKM. Here the CDR3 reads CAGGGAAVTNTEAFF. The CDR3, as DNA: TGTGCCGGAGGGGGGGCGGCAGTGACGAACACTGAAGCTTTCTTT.

The V gene is TRBV5-1, the J gene TRBJ2-7, with a tentative D call TRBD2 (6 bases). Germline CDR1 SGHRS, CDR2 YFSETQ. The CDR3 has 14 residues. The V and J ends lost 2 bases and 1 base respectively, with 10 bases between them. CDR3 DNA: TGCGCCAGCAGCTTACGAGGGACTTCCTACGAGCAGTACTTC. Its protein product is CASSLRGTSYEQYF.

This chain connects TRBV6-2 or TRBV6-3 to TRBJ2-5; 10 bases are shared with TRBD1. The ends lost 6 bases at V and 4 bases at J; junction bases unmatched: 11. There are 16 residues in the CDR3. The V gene's germline CDR1 is MNHEY and CDR2 SVGEGT. CDR3 DNA sequence: TGTGCCAGCAGCCGCCCAAGGACAGGGGGTTTAGAGACCCAGTACTTC. Its protein is CASSRPRTGGLETQYF.